This T cell receptor (beta chain) came from a study of blood T cell repertoires in COVID-19. Clones were read by immunoSEQ multiplex PCR, and TCRdb kept only the in-frame ones, dropping some. This table holds about 130,000 clones, about 81% found once. V was clipped by 3 bases and J by 2 bases; unmatched bases: 5. The germline V gene has CDR1 LGHDT and CDR2 YNNKEL (reference sequence). The CDR3 is 16 residues long. Material: peripheral blood. This TCR was sampled from a man younger than 45 with COVID-19, enrolled during active disease. The chain employs TRBV3-1 (or the pseudogene TRBV3-2) and TRBJ2-1; 9 nucleotides match TRBD1. CDR3 amino acids: CASSHFRDRAYNEQFF. In DNA, the CDR3 is TGTGCCAGCAGCCACTTCCGGGACAGGGCCTACAATGAGCAGTTCTTC.